The clone carrying this TCR beta chain appeared many times. Its specificity is unknown. Germline V gives CDR1 SGHRS, CDR2 YFSETQ. Trimming stripped 6 bases from V and 0 bases from J, with 15 bases between. CDR3 size: 15 residues. The sample originates from a study of T-cell reconstitution after alpha-beta-depleted transplantation in children. General observations from the study: Newly produced T cells mostly provided counts and TCRbeta diversity after one year, as hyperexpanded clones declined. By about two months after transplant, alpha-beta T cells reportedly arose from several hundred graft clones that had expanded. The high TCRbeta diversity at day 60 in some patients came from surviving recipient T cells and thymic progenitors.

A TCRbeta library incorporating unique molecular identifiers was prepared. In TCRdb, the PCR reads were re-called with MiXCR into one record per CDR3 protein. The sample yields 7,900 or so distinct CDR3 sequences, 30% seen once. The rearrangement joins TRBV5-1 to TRBJ1-1, with a tentative D call TRBD1 (6 bases). This sequence was found in a boy less than two years old who had a stem cell transplant for SCID, so the T cells may come from the graft donor. This material consisted of peripheral blood, taken 60 days after TCRalphabeta/CD19-depleted stem cell transplant. The CDR3 protein is CASTHGGGLNTEAFF. CDR3 nucleotide sequence: TGCGCCAGCACCCATGGGGGGGGGCTGAACACTGAAGCTTTCTTT.